This T cell receptor beta chain was sequenced during a study of cytomegalovirus exposure and HLA in healthy donors. The V end was cut by 4 bases, the J end by 1 base, with 9 bases between. Germline V gives CDR1 SGHVS, CDR2 FNYEAQ. The CDR3 is made up of 14 amino acids. Both 60 Vbeta primers and 13 Jbeta primers went into the PCR. TCRdb's table, derived via immunoSEQ multiplex PCR, lists solely in-frame clones and lacks some. The data hold hundreds of thousands of clones, with roughly 88% observed a single time. Points from the study as a whole: A later analysis found that most CMV-associated TCR beta chains appeared HLA-restricted.

Turning to this clone: Its antigen remains unidentified.

V and J are TRBV7-6 and TRBJ2-3; D is possibly TRBD2 (5 bases). Material for sequencing was PBMCs. This sequence originates from a boy aged 2 to 9 in good health and CMV-seronegative. This chain's CDR3 is CASSSDLRTDTQYF. CDR3 bases: TGTGCCAGCAGCTCGGACTTACGCACAGATACGCAGTATTTT.